This T cell receptor (beta chain) was profiled in a study of CD8+ T cells in alopecia areata. Study information: Twice a day, 5 to 10 mg of oral tofacitinib was administered to treated patients. Study-wide results and caveats: More clonal than normal scalp was lesional scalp, particularly alopecia totalis/universalis. Since there was just one nonresponder, nobody can yet say how baseline CD8+ expansion ties to response. Tofacitinib delivered significant drops in scalp clonality and in expanded CD8+ clones among the top 100.

Sequencing used cDNA as its template, made by extracting RNA and reverse transcribing it. Only in-frame clones appear in the TCRdb table, and some are missing; sequencing was by immunoSEQ multiplex PCR. Seen here are over 100,000 clones, roughly 55% observed once, and the top ten hold 12%. As for this clone: The antigen remains unidentified. The same CDR3 arises from other DNA sequences in this sample as well.

CDR1 and CDR2 from the germline V gene are SGHDT and YYEEEE. Trimming removed 2 bases from V and 2 bases from J; junction bases left unmatched: 3. The CDR3 contains 14 residues. Treatment here: oral pan-JAK inhibitor, 5-10 mg twice daily. Sample: CD8+ T cells sorted from blood, taken at week 24, from a patient treated with tofacitinib. The chain employs TRBV5-6 and TRBJ2-7; 8 positions match TRBD1. The receptor comes from a human donor with alopecia areata. CDR3 coding DNA: TGTGCCAGCAGCTTCGGACAGGGCACCTACGAGCAGTACTTC. Its translation: CASSFGQGTYEQYF.